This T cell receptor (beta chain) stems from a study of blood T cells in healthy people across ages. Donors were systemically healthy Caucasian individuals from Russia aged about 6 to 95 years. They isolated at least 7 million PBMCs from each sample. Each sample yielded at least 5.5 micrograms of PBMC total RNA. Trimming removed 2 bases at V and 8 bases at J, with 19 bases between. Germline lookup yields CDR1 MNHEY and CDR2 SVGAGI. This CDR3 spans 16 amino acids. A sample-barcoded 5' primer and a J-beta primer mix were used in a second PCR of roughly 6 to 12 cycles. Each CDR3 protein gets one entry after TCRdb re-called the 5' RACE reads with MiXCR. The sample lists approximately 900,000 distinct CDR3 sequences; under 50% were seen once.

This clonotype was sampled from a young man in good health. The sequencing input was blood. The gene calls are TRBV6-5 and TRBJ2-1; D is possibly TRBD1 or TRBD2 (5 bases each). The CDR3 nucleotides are TGTGCCAGCAGTTACGGTCTCGGGGCCCTAAGGGATGAGCAGTTCTTC. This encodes CASSYGLGALRDEQFF.